These 30 T cell receptor beta chains came from one sample sequenced in a study of CD8+ T cells in alopecia areata. RNA extraction and reverse transcription yielded cDNA as sequencing template. Repertoires were generated with immunoSEQ multiplex PCR, while TCRdb's copy carries only in-frame clones and drops some. The sample lists some 110,000 clones; 50% to 75% were seen once. Treatment here: oral pan-JAK inhibitor, 5-10 mg twice daily. The sequencing used CD8+ T cells sorted from blood, collected at week 4, from a patient treated with tofacitinib. These receptors originate from a human donor with alopecia areata.

This clone was observed a handful of times. The V and J genes are TRBV29-1 and TRBJ2-5; D unclear. This CDR3 has 14 residues. Germline assignment: CDR1 SQVTM and CDR2 ANQGSEA. V gave up 2 bases and J gave up 0 bases, with 10 bases separating them. The CDR3 DNA is TGCAGCGTTGAATGGGCCGCGTACCAAGAGACCCAGTACTTC. This sequence encodes CSVEWAAYQETQYF. The variable domain in full, completed from reference TRBV29-1 and TRBJ2-5, reads SAVISQKPSRDICQRGTSLTIQCQVDSQVTMMFWYRQQPGQSLTLIATANQGSEATYESGFVIDKFPISRPNLTFSTLTVSNMSPEDSSIYLCSVEWAAYQETQYFGPGTRLLVL.

The CDR3 region is CASSWTGAAEQFF. CDR3 bases: TGCGCCAGCAGTTGGACAGGGGCTGCTGAGCAGTTCTTC. The V and J genes are TRBV5-1 and TRBJ2-1; 9 positions agree with TRBD1. The CDR3 runs to 13 residues. Germline V lookup: CDR1 SGHRS, CDR2 YFSETQ. V shed 5 bases and J 9 bases; nucleotides not matched to a gene: 6.

This clone was counted once. The chain carries TRBV7-9 and TRBJ2-7; TRBD2 is a possible D gene (5 bases). Trimming took 5 bases from V and 3 from J, leaving 17 bases between them. The CDR3 covers 15 residues. CDR1 and CDR2 (germline): SEHNR, FQNEAQ (reference sequence). The chain's CDR3 is CASSPGIETLYEQYF. The CDR3 DNA sequence: TGTGCCAGCAGCCCCGGGATCGAGACGCTCTACGAGCAGTACTTC. Drawing the rest from reference TRBV7-9 and TRBJ2-7, the complete variable domain is DTGVSQNPRHKITKRGQNVTFRCDPISEHNRLYWYRQTLGQGPEFLTYFQNEAQLEKSRLLSDRFSAERPKGSFSTLEIQRTEQGDSAMYLCASSPGIETLYEQYFGPGTRLTVT.

This clone was seen a single time. The chain is built from TRBV13 and TRBJ2-7; 9 bases map to TRBD1. Germline trimming cut 5 bases from V and 4 bases from J; bases unmatched to any gene: 9. This CDR3 is built from 15 residues. The germline V gene encodes CDR1 PRHDT and CDR2 FYEKMQ (reference sequence). CDR3 in amino acids: CASSPTPDRGYEQYF. DNA for the CDR3: TGTGCCAGCAGCCCGACACCCGACAGGGGGTACGAGCAGTACTTC.

The chain couples TRBV7-9 to TRBJ1-2, with TRBD1 matching 9 bases. CDR3 length equals 14 residues. With 5 bases clipped from V and 8 bases from J, the junction kept 9 bases outside the gene matches. Germline CDR1 SEHNR, CDR2 FQNEAQ (reference sequence). CDR3 loop: CASSPWDREYGYTF. The CDR3 DNA reads TGTGCCAGCAGCCCTTGGGACAGGGAGTACGGCTACACCTTC.

The chain's CDR3 is CAWNGPGTGNTF. Written as DNA, the CDR3 is TGTGCCTGGAATGGGCCGGGGACCGGGAACACCTTC. The rearrangement joins TRBV30 to TRBJ1-2, with D possibly TRBD1 on 5 matching bases. CDR3 size: 12 residues. CDR1 and CDR2 from the germline V gene are GTSNPN and SVGIG (reference sequence). Trimming removed 4 bases at V and 12 bases at J, with 18 bases between. Combining the CDR3 with reference TRBV30 and TRBJ1-2 gives the whole variable domain SQTIHQWPATLVQPVGSPLSLECTVEGTSNPNLYWYRQAAGRGLQLLFYSVGIGQISSEVPQNLSASRPQDRQFILSSKKLLLSDSGFYLCAWNGPGTGNTFGSGTRLTVV.

The genes are TRBV25-1 and TRBJ1-6; 9 nucleotides agree with TRBD1. The CDR3 totals 13 residues. With V trimmed by 7 bases and J by 9 bases, 4 bases remained unmatched. Germline lookup yields CDR1 MGHDK and CDR2 SYGVNS. Here the CDR3 reads CASTGQGLSPLHF. The CDR3 nucleotides are TGTGCCAGCACGGGACAGGGCCTTTCACCCCTCCACTTT. Filled out from reference TRBV25-1 and TRBJ1-6, the complete variable domain reads EADIYQTPRYLVIGTGKKITLECSQTMGHDKMYWYQQDPGMELHLIHYSYGVNSTEKGDLSSESTVSRIRTEHFPLTLESARPSHTSQYLCASTGQGLSPLHFGNGTRLTVT.

The CDR3 DNA follows: TGTGCCTGGAGTCCGTCCGACCTAATCGAGCCCCAGCATTTT. It specifies CAWSPSDLIEPQHF. The chain employs TRBV30 and TRBJ1-5; D not resolved. This CDR3 spans 14 amino acids. The germline V and J ends were trimmed by 2 bases and 8 bases, with 16 bases remaining between them. In germline, CDR1 is GTSNPN, CDR2 SVGIG (reference sequence).

As concerns this clone: Other DNA sequences in this specimen translate into the identical CDR3. This chain links TRBV30 with TRBJ2-2, with D possibly being TRBD1 (6 bases). CDR3 length equals 13 residues. Germline V gives CDR1 GTSNPN, CDR2 SVGIG (reference sequence). The ends were cut back, 0 bases at V and 4 bases at J, with 6 bases in the middle. The CDR3, as DNA: TGTGCCTGGAGTGTAGGGGGCACCGGGGAGCTGTTTTTT. Translation gives CAWSVGGTGELFF.

The genes are TRBV7-9 and TRBJ2-1; TRBD2 agrees at 8 bases. Germline lookup yields CDR1 SEHNR and CDR2 FQNEAQ (reference sequence). V lost 1 base, J lost 6 bases, and 8 bases stayed unmatched. The CDR3 is 16 residues long. The CDR3 reads CASSLVAGLAGNEQFF. CDR3 DNA sequence: TGTGCCAGCAGCTTAGTGGCTGGACTAGCTGGCAATGAGCAGTTCTTC.

This clone is medium-sized within its sample. The rearrangement links TRBV28 to TRBJ1-1; D remains unclear. Germline V gene sequence: CDR1 MDHEN, CDR2 SYDVKM. The CDR3 contains 16 residues. The V end was cut by 2 bases, the J end by 0 bases, with 13 bases between. CDR3 coding DNA: TGTGCCAGCAGTTTAATTCAGGATATTTTGAACACTGAAGCTTTCTTT. Its translation is CASSLIQDILNTEAFF.

Only a few counts were recorded for this clone. The chain employs TRBV29-1 and TRBJ2-2; tentatively, D is TRBD1 (6 bases). Trimming took 4 bases from V and 3 from J, leaving 9 bases between them. CDR3 length: 13 amino acids. In germline, CDR1 is SQVTM, CDR2 ANQGSEA. The DNA of the CDR3 is TGCAGCGTTGTCAAGGGGGACACCGGGGAGCTGTTTTTT. Amino acids: CSVVKGDTGELFF.

This clone has a single count. The gene calls are TRBV30 and TRBJ1-1; tentatively, D is TRBD1 (6 bases). V was clipped by 0 bases and J by 5 bases, with 13 bases between them. This CDR3 is built from 14 residues. Germline CDR1 and CDR2: GTSNPN and SVGIG (reference sequence). The CDR3 bases are TGTGCCTGGAGTGTGGGCCCAAGGGGGACTGAAGCTTTCTTT. Translating it yields CAWSVGPRGTEAFF.

The chain joins TRBV29-1 to TRBJ2-1; 10 nucleotides agree with TRBD2. After removal of 4 bases from V and 4 bases from J, the junction contained 10 bases not matched to a gene. CDR1 SQVTM and CDR2 ANQGSEA come from the germline V gene. This CDR3 has 16 residues. CDR3 sequence: CSVASSGGALYNEQFF. The CDR3 DNA reads TGCAGCGTTGCGTCTAGCGGGGGAGCCCTATACAATGAGCAGTTCTTC.

The chain has TRBV29-1 and TRBJ1-3, with D hard to call. This CDR3 has 15 residues. With 2 bases removed from V and 4 bases from J, the gap between germline ends came to 15 bases. CDR1 SQVTM and CDR2 ANQGSEA come from the germline V gene. The DNA of the CDR3 is TGCAGCGTTGAATCTGAGGAGGGCCCCGGAAACACCATATATTTT. Translated: CSVESEEGPGNTIYF.

This rearrangement joins TRBV6-1 to TRBJ2-7; D gene ambiguous. V gave up 3 bases and J gave up 3 bases, with 3 bases separating them. CDR3 size: 11 residues. Germline assignment: CDR1 MNHNS and CDR2 SASEGT. The CDR3 DNA reads TGTGCCAGCAGTGACAGCTACGAGCAGTACTTC. Protein: CASSDSYEQYF.

The J gene is TRBJ1-2, the V gene TRBV12-5; a possible D gene is TRBD1 (5 bases). V was pared by 7 bases and J by 5 bases, with 11 bases between. CDR3 length equals 12 residues. The germline V gene has CDR1 LGHNT and CDR2 FRNRAP. The CDR3 spells CASDLGLYGYTF. As DNA, the CDR3 is TGTGCTAGTGACCTGGGACTTTATGGCTACACCTTC.

In this sample, this clone turned up a few times. The chain combines TRBV27 with TRBJ2-2; D ambiguous. Germline loops: CDR1 MNHEY, CDR2 SMNVEV (reference sequence). CDR3 size: 13 residues. The V end lost 4 bases, the J end lost 1 base, and 4 bases lay between the germline ends. The CDR3 bases are TGTGCCAGCAGTTCCATGAACACCGGGGAGCTGTTTTTT. Its protein product is CASSSMNTGELFF.

V usage is TRBV27 and J usage is TRBJ2-3, with D possibly being TRBD1 or TRBD2 (5 bases each). This CDR3 region has 15 residues. V lost 6 bases and J 6 bases, leaving 19 bases between the germline ends. Germline CDR1 MNHEY, CDR2 SMNVEV (reference sequence). CDR3 amino acids: CASSSEGPVGDTQYF. The DNA of the CDR3 is TGTGCCAGCAGCTCTGAGGGACCCGTGGGGGATACGCAGTATTTT.

The CDR3 reads CASSYARDGETQYF. The CDR3 DNA reads TGTGCCAGCAGTTACGCAAGGGACGGGGAGACCCAGTACTTC. V usage is TRBV6-5 and J usage is TRBJ2-5; the D call may be TRBD1 or TRBD2 (5 bases each). The germline V gene encodes CDR1 MNHEY and CDR2 SVGAGI. This CDR3 is built from 14 residues. V was clipped by 2 bases and J by 5 bases, with 12 bases between them.

A few counts support this clone. The CDR3 bases are TGCAGCGCCACAGGGGATACCCTCTACGAGCAGTACTTC. Protein sequence: CSATGDTLYEQYF. The chain carries TRBV29-1 and TRBJ2-7, with 7 nucleotides matching TRBD1. J lost 3 bases, V lost 7 bases, and 9 bases had no gene match. The CDR3 extends over 13 amino acids. The germline V gene has CDR1 SQVTM and CDR2 ANQGSEA.

The V and J genes are TRBV21-1 and TRBJ2-7; TRBD1, as called in the table, went unchecked against the DNA. TRBV21-1 is termed a pseudogene. This CDR3 has 16 residues. The DNA for the CDR3 is TGTGCCAGCTTCCCGCCTTTGCGGGACAGCTCCTACGAGCAGTACTTC. It encodes CASFPPLRDSSYEQYF.

This clone showed up just a few times. The chain couples TRBV6-1 to TRBJ2-1; D gene unclear. The CDR3 totals 17 residues. The germline CDR1 and CDR2 sequences are MNHNS and SASEGT. Trimming shortened V by 2 bases and J by 3 bases, and 17 bases separated the two germline ends. The CDR3 nucleotides are TGTGCCAGCAGTGAAAAGTCCCGGTTCAGCCTCTACAATGAGCAGTTCTTC. This gives the protein CASSEKSRFSLYNEQFF.

This clone was picked up a small number of times. The J gene is TRBJ2-5, the V gene TRBV29-1, with D possibly being TRBD1 or TRBD2 (6 bases each). Trimming took off 4 bases at V and 0 bases at J, with 9 bases between the two ends. The CDR3 sequence is 13 residues long. Germline V lookup: CDR1 SQVTM, CDR2 ANQGSEA. The CDR3 DNA reads TGCAGCGTTGTAGGGGGGTACCAAGAGACCCAGTACTTC. This encodes CSVVGGYQETQYF.

V usage is TRBV25-1 and J usage is TRBJ1-5; 8 positions match TRBD1. The V and J ends lost 3 bases and 0 bases, in that order; junction bases with no gene match: 10. Germline V CDR1 and CDR2: MGHDK, SYGVNS. The CDR3 spans 18 residues. DNA of the CDR3: TGTGCCAGCAGTGAGGGGGGGACAGGTTCCTATAGCAATCAGCCCCAGCATTTT. Encoded protein: CASSEGGTGSYSNQPQHF.

The V gene is TRBV9, the J gene TRBJ1-2; no firm D call. The CDR3 is 10 residues long. Trimming took off 3 bases at V and 5 bases at J, with 2 bases between the two ends. The V gene's germline CDR1 is SGDLS and CDR2 YYNGEE. CDR3 residues: CASSGYGYTF. DNA of the CDR3: TGTGCCAGCAGCGGGTATGGCTACACCTTC. Looking up the rest from reference TRBV9 and TRBJ1-2 gives the full variable domain: DSGVTQTPKHLITATGQRVTLRCSPRSGDLSVYWYQQSLDQGLQFLIQYYNGEERAKGNILERFSAQQFPDLHSELNLSSLELGDSALYFCASSGYGYTFGSGTRLTVV.

The chain recombines TRBV30 with TRBJ2-7; 8 bases agree with TRBD1. The CDR3 is 13 amino acids. Germline loops: CDR1 GTSNPN, CDR2 SVGIG (reference sequence). The V segment lost 3 bases and the J segment 2 bases; nucleotides outside the gene matches: 3. CDR3 sequence reads: CAWRDRVTYEQYF. In nucleotides, the CDR3 is TGTGCCTGGAGGGACAGGGTTACCTACGAGCAGTACTTC.

This clone was counted a few times. The J gene is TRBJ1-2, the V gene TRBV15, with D unclear. Trimming shortened V by 1 base and J by 8 bases, and 11 bases separated the two germline ends. The CDR3 totals 13 residues. Germline loops: CDR1 LNHNV, CDR2 YYDKDF (reference sequence). The CDR3 DNA reads TGTGCCACCAGCAGAGTCGTGCAGAACGGCTACACCTTC. Its protein product is CATSRVVQNGYTF.

This clone was seen just once. The chain uses TRBV30 and TRBJ1-1; D remains unclear. Germline CDR1 is GTSNPN and CDR2 is SVGIG (reference sequence). The CDR3 length is 11 residues. V was cut by 7 bases and J by 5 bases, with 11 bases left in between. DNA of the CDR3: TGTGCCTCGAAAACGGGGACTGAAGCTTTCTTT. Its translation: CASKTGTEAFF. The variable domain in full, completed from reference TRBV30 and TRBJ1-1, reads SQTIHQWPATLVQPVGSPLSLECTVEGTSNPNLYWYRQAAGRGLQLLFYSVGIGQISSEVPQNLSASRPQDRQFILSSKKLLLSDSGFYLCASKTGTEAFFGQGTRLTVV.

V gene TRBV5-5 combines with J gene TRBJ2-5; D unresolved. CDR3 size: 15 residues. Germline CDR1 is SGHKS and CDR2 is YYEKEE (reference sequence). The V end was cut by 0 bases, the J end by 5 bases, with 14 bases between. The CDR3 sequence is CASSLAENGVETQYF. The CDR3 DNA sequence: TGTGCCAGCAGCTTGGCCGAGAACGGTGTTGAGACCCAGTACTTC.